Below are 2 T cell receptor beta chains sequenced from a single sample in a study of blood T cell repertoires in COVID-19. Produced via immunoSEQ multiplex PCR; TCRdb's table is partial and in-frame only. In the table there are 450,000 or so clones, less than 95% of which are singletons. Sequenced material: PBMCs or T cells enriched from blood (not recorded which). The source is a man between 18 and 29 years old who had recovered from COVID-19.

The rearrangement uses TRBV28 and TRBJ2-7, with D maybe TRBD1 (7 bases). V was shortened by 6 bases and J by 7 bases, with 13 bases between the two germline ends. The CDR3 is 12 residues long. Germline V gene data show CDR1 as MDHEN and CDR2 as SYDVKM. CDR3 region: CASREGAGEQYF. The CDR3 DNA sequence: TGTGCCAGCAGGGAGGGGGCAGGAGAGCAGTACTTC.

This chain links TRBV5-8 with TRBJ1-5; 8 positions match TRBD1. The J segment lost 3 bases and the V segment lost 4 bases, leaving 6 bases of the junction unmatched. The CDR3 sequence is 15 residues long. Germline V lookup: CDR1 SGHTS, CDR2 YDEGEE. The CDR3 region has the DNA TGTGCCAGCAGCGCCGACAGGGGCGCCAATCAGCCCCAGCATTTT. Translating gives CASSADRGANQPQHF.